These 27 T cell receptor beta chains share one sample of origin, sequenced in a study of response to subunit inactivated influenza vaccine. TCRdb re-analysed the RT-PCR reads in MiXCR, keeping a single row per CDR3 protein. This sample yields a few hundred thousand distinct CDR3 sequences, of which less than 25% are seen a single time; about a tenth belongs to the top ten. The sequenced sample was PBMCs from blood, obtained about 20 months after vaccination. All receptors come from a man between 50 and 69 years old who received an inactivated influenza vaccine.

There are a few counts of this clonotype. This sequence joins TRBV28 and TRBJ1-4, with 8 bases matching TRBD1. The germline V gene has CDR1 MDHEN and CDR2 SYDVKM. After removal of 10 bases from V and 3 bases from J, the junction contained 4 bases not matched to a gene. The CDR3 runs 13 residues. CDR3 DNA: TGTGCCATCGCAGGGGGCCCTAATGAAAAACTGTTTTTT. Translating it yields CAIAGGPNEKLFF.

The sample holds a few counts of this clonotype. The CDR3 region is CASSFTSGAIFYEQYF. CDR3 DNA sequence: TGTGCCAGCAGTTTTACTAGCGGGGCTATATTCTACGAGCAGTACTTC. V usage is TRBV28 and J usage is TRBJ2-7; 10 positions match TRBD2. V lost 3 bases and J lost 3; bases outside the gene matches: 8. CDR1 and CDR2 (germline): MDHEN, SYDVKM. CDR3 length: 16 amino acids.

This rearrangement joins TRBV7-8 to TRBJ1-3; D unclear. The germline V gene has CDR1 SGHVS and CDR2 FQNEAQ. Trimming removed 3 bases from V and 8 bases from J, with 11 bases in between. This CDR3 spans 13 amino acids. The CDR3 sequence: CASSFGGGDTIYF. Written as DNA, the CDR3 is TGTGCCAGCAGCTTCGGCGGCGGGGACACCATATATTTT.

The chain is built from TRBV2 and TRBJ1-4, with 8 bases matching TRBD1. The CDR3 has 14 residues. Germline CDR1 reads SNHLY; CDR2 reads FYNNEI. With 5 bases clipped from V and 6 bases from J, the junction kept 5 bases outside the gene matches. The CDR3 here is CASSHLGQDEKLFF. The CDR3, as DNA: TGTGCCAGCAGTCACTTGGGACAGGATGAAAAACTGTTTTTT.

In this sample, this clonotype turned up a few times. CDR3 nucleotides: TGTGCCAGCAGGAAAAGGGGATTTAGCACAGATACGCAGTATTTT. Translating it yields CASRKRGFSTDTQYF. The chain joins TRBV28 to TRBJ2-3, with D perhaps matching TRBD1 (5 bases). Germline V CDR1 and CDR2: MDHEN, SYDVKM. The CDR3 is made up of 15 amino acids. Trimming cost V 6 bases and J 0 bases, with 13 bases left between them.

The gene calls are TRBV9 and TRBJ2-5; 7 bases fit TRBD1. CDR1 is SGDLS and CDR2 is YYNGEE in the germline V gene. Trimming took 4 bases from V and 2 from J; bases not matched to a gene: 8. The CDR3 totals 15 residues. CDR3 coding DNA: TGTGCCAGCAGCTTAACAGGGGTCCCTCAAGAGACCCAGTACTTC. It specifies CASSLTGVPQETQYF.

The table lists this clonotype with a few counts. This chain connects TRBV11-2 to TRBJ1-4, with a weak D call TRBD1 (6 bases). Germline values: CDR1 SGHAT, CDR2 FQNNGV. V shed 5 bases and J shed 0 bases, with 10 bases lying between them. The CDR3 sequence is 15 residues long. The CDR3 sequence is CASSPRTATNEKLFF. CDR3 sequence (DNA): TGTGCCAGCAGCCCGAGGACAGCAACTAATGAAAAACTGTTTTTT.

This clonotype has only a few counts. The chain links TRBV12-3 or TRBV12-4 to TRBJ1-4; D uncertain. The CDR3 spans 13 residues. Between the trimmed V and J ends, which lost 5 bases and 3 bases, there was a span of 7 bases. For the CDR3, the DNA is TGTGCCAGCAGTCGGAGATCTAATGAAAAACTGTTTTTT. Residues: CASSRRSNEKLFF.

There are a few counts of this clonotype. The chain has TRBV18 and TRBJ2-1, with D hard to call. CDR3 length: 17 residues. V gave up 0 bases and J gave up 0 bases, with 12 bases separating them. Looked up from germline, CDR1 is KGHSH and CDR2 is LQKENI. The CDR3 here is CASSPPAFGSSYNEQFF. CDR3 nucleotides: TGTGCCAGCTCACCACCGGCCTTTGGAAGCTCCTACAATGAGCAGTTCTTC.

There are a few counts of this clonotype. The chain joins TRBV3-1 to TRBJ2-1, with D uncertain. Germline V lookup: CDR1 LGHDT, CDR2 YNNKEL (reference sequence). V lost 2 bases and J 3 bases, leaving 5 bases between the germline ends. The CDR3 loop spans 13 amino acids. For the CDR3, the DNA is TGTGCCAGCAGCCAACCTAACTACAATGAGCAGTTCTTC. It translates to CASSQPNYNEQFF.

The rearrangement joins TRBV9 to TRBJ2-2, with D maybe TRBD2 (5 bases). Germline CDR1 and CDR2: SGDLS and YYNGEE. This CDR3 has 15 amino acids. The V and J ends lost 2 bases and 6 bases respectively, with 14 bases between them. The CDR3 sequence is CASSVTSISAGELFF. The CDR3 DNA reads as TGTGCCAGCAGCGTTACTAGTATCTCTGCCGGGGAGCTGTTTTTT. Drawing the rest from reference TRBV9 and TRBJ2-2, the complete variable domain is DSGVTQTPKHLITATGQRVTLRCSPRSGDLSVYWYQQSLDQGLQFLIQYYNGEERAKGNILERFSAQQFPDLHSELNLSSLELGDSALYFCASSVTSISAGELFFGEGSRLTVL.

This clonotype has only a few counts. Here the CDR3 reads CASRRDDRAYNSPLHF. In DNA, the CDR3 is TGTGCCAGCAGAAGGGACGACAGGGCCTATAATTCACCCCTCCACTTT. The V call is TRBV7-2, the J call TRBJ1-6, with 7 bases that match TRBD1. With 6 bases clipped from V and 2 bases from J, the junction kept 7 bases outside the gene matches. CDR1 SGHTA and CDR2 FQGNSA come from the germline V gene. The CDR3 runs 16 residues.

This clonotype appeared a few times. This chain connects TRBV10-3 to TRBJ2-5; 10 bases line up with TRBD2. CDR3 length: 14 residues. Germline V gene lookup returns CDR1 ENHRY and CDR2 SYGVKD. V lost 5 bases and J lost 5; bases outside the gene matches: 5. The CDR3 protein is CAISSSGREETQYF. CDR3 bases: TGTGCCATCAGTTCTAGCGGGAGAGAGGAGACCCAGTACTTC.

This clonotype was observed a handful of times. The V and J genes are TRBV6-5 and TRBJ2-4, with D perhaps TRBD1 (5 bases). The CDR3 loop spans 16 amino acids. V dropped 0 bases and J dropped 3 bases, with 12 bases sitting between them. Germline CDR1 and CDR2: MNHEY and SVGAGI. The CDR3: CASSYSRASDKNIQYF. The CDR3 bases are TGTGCCAGCAGTTACTCCAGGGCCTCGGACAAAAACATTCAGTACTTC.

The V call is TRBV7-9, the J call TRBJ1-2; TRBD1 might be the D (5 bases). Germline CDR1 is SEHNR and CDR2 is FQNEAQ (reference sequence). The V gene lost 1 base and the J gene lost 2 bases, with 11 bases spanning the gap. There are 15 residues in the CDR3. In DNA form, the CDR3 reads TGTGCCAGCAGCTTAGGCCCCGACAGCAACTATGGCTACACCTTC. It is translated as CASSLGPDSNYGYTF.

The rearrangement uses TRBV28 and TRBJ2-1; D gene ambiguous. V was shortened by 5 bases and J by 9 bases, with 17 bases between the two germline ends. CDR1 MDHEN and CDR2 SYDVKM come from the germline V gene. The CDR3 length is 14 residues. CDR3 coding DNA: TGTGCCAGCAGTCCCCGGGCCCGAGGAACTGAGCAGTTCTTC. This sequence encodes CASSPRARGTEQFF. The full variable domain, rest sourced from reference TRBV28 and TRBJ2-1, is DVKVTQSSRYLVKRTGEKVFLECVQDMDHENMFWYRQDPGLGLRLIYFSYDVKMKEKGDIPEGYSVSREKKERFSLILESASTNQTSMYLCASSPRARGTEQFFGPGTRLTVL.

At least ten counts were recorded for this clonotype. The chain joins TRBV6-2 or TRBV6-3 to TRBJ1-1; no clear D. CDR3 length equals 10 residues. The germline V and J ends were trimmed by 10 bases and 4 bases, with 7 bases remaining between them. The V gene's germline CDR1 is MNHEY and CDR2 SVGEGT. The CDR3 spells CANDTTEAFF. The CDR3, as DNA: TGTGCCAACGACACCACTGAAGCTTTCTTT.

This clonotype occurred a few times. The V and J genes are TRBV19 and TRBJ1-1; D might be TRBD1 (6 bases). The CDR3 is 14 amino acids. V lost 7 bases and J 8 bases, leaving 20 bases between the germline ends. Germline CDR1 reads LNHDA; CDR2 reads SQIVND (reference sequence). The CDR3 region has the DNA TGTGCCAGTATCTCAGCGGGGGGCCTCGCGGAAGCTTTCTTT. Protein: CASISAGGLAEAFF.

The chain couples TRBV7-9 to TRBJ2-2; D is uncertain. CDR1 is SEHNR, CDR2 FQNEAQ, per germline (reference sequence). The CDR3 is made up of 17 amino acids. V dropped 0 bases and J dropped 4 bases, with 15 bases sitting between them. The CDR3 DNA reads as TGTGCCAGCAGCTTAGCGCGGAGTACGGGTAGCACCGGGGAGCTGTTTTTT. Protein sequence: CASSLARSTGSTGELFF.

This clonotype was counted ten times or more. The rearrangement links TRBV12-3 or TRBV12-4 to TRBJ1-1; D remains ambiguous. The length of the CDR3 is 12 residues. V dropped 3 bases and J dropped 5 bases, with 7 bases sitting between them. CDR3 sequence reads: CASSFWGTEAFF. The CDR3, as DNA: TGTGCCAGCAGTTTCTGGGGAACTGAAGCTTTCTTT.

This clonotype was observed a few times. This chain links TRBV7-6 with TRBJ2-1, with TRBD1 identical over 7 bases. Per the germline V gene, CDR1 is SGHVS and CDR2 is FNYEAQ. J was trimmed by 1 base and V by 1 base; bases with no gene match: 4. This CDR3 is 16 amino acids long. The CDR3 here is CASSLDSGGSYNEQFF. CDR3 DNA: TGTGCCAGCAGCTTAGACTCAGGGGGATCCTACAATGAGCAGTTCTTC.

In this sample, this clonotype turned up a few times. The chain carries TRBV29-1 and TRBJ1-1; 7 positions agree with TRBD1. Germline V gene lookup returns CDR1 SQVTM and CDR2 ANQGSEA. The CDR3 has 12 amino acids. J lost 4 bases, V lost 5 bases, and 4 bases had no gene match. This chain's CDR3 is CSVIRGITEAFF. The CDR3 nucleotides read TGCAGCGTTATCAGGGGGATCACTGAAGCTTTCTTT.

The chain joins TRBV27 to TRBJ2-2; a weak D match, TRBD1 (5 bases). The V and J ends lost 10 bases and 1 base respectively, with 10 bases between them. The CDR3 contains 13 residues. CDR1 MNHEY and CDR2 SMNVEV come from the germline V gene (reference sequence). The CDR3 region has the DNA TGTGCCACCAAGGGGATGAACACCGGGGAGCTGTTTTTT. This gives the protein CATKGMNTGELFF.

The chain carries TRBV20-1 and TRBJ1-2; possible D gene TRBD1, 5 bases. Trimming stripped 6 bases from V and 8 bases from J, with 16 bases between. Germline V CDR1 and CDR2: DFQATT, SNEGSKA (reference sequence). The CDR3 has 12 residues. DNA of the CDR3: TGCAGTGCGGGGGGGTTGATCGACGGCTACACCTTC. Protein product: CSAGGLIDGYTF.

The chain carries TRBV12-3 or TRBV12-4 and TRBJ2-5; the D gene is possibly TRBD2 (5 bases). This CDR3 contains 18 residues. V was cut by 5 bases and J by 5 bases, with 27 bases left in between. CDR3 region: CASSPGSRHTPTGETQYF. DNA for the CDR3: TGTGCCAGCAGTCCTGGATCCCGGCACACACCAACGGGGGAGACCCAGTACTTC.

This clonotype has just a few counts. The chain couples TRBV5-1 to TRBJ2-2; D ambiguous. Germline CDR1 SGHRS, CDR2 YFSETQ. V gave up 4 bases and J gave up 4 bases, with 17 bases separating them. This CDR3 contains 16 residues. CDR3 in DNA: TGCGCCAGCAGCGCCCTCCCCCAGGACGGCACCGGGGAGCTGTTTTTT. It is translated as CASSALPQDGTGELFF.

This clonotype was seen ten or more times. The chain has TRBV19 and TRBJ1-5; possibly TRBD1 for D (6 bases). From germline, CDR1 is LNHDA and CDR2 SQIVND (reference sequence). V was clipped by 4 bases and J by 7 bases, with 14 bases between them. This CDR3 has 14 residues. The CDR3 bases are TGTGCCAGTAGTAATCCAGGGGATCGACAGCCCCAGCATTTT. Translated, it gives CASSNPGDRQPQHF. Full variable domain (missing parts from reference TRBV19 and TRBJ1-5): DGGITQSPKYLFRKEGQNVTLSCEQNLNHDAMYWYRQDPGQGLRLIYYSQIVNDFQKGDIAEGYSVSREKKESFPLTVTSAQKNPTAFYLCASSNPGDRQPQHFGDGTRLSIL.